Listed here are 10 T cell receptor beta chains from one sample, sequenced in a study of OX40 agonist ivuxolimab in advanced cancers. Using immunoSEQ multiplex PCR, the repertoire was profiled, and TCRdb retains in-frame clones only, with some absent. Of 70,000 to 75,000 clones listed, roughly four fifths are singletons. Sample: CD4+ or CD8+ T cells sorted from blood, taken in a trial of the OX40 agonist ivuxolimab. The receptors were sampled from an adult with an advanced solid tumor such as melanoma, head and neck, liver or kidney cancer.

V usage is TRBV28 and J usage is TRBJ2-3; 7 nucleotides match TRBD1. This CDR3 is 11 amino acids long. Germline CDR1 is MDHEN and CDR2 is SYDVKM. With V trimmed by 6 bases and J by 8 bases, 2 bases remained unmatched. CDR3 DNA sequence: TGTGCCAGCAGCAGACAGGGTACGCAGTATTTT. Protein: CASSRQGTQYF.

The chain couples TRBV5-1 to TRBJ2-5; no reliable D call. TRBJ2-7 explains the end of the DNA better; the J call may be wrong. This CDR3 contains 13 residues. CDR1 and CDR2 (germline): SGHRS, YFSETQ. The CDR3 DNA follows: TGCGCCAGCAGCTTTAACACGAACTACGAGCAGTACTTC. Translating it yields CASSFNTNYEQYF.

Turning to this clone: At one of its ends the junction is not consistent with the germline gene, which may arise from a read error. The chain combines TRBV7-7 with TRBJ2-1, with D perhaps TRBD2 (5 bases). Per germline, CDR1 SSHAT and CDR2 FNYEAQ (reference sequence). This CDR3 spans 14 amino acids. The CDR3 spells CASSFNGVFGEQFF. The CDR3 DNA reads TGTGCTAGCAGCTTTAACGGGGTATTCGGTGAGCAGTTCTTC.

This chain connects TRBV28 to TRBJ2-3; 7 bases fit TRBD1. CDR1 MDHEN and CDR2 SYDVKM come from the germline V gene. The CDR3 runs to 14 residues. Trimming cost V 6 bases and J 4 bases; bases outside gene matches: 7. In DNA, the CDR3 is TGTGCCAGCAGAGAACTAGGGGGCCCAGATACGCAGTATTTT. Translating it yields CASRELGGPDTQYF.

The V gene is TRBV15, the J gene TRBJ1-2; no definite D call. Germline V CDR1 and CDR2: LNHNV, YYDKDF (reference sequence). The CDR3 has 14 residues. With 4 bases removed from V and 8 bases from J, the gap between germline ends came to 17 bases. For the CDR3, the DNA is TGTGCCACCAGCACCCTCCGGTTCGAGGAGGGCTACACCTTC. It translates to CATSTLRFEEGYTF.

This rearrangement joins TRBV7-2 to TRBJ1-5; 9 nucleotides agree with TRBD1. The CDR3 is made up of 14 amino acids. CDR1 and CDR2 from the germline V gene are SGHTA and FQGNSA. J was trimmed by 7 bases and V by 5 bases; bases with no gene match: 6. The CDR3 region is CASSTGTGLQPQHF. The CDR3 DNA reads TGTGCCAGCAGCACGGGGACAGGGTTACAGCCCCAGCATTTT.

The chain couples TRBV7-2 to TRBJ2-7; 7 positions agree with TRBD1. From germline, CDR1 is SGHTA and CDR2 FQGNSA. The CDR3 is made up of 13 amino acids. J lost 10 bases, V lost 5 bases, and 11 bases had no gene match. CDR3 protein: CASSPQGSPPQYF. In DNA, the CDR3 is TGTGCCAGCAGCCCACAGGGGTCCCCTCCTCAGTACTTC.

The chain employs TRBV6-5 and TRBJ2-7, with D unresolved. V gave up 7 bases and J gave up 1 base, with 11 bases separating them. Germline assignment: CDR1 MNHEY and CDR2 SVGAGI. The CDR3 extends over 13 amino acids. Here the CDR3 reads CASKTRQSYEQYF. CDR3 bases: TGTGCCAGCAAAACCAGGCAATCCTACGAGCAGTACTTC.

The CDR3 region is CASSIPGGPYGYTF. CDR3 nucleotide sequence: TGTGCCAGCAGCATCCCCGGGGGTCCCTATGGCTACACCTTC. The V call is TRBV6-1, the J call TRBJ1-2; a weak D match, TRBD1 (5 bases). The germline gives CDR1 MNHNS, CDR2 SASEGT. This CDR3 is 14 amino acids long. V lost 6 bases and J 4 bases, leaving 15 bases between the germline ends.

CDR3 DNA: TGTGCCAGCAGCTACAGGTGGAACACAGATACGCAGTATTTT. Translation: CASSYRWNTDTQYF. The genes are TRBV27 and TRBJ2-3, with D possibly matching TRBD1 (5 bases). The V gene lost 6 bases and the J gene lost 2 bases, with 12 bases spanning the gap. The germline gives CDR1 MNHEY, CDR2 SMNVEV (reference sequence). The CDR3 sequence is 14 residues long.